This T cell receptor (beta chain) is from a study of lymphopenia after photon versus proton radiotherapy. General study points: Photon-treated patients lost naive T cells and TCR diversity; proton-treated stayed stable. Survival link was tested only in deceased patients; proton benefit remains a possibility.

Remarks on this clone: Antigen unknown.

CDR1 MDHEN and CDR2 SYDVKM come from the germline V gene. This CDR3 contains 18 residues. With 2 bases removed from V and 4 bases from J, the gap between germline ends came to 18 bases. The method was immunoSEQ multiplex PCR; TCRdb's version includes in-frame clones alone and lacks a portion of them. The data contain around 62,000 clones, about four fifths of them seen just once; the ten biggest clones take up roughly 2.1%. This chain uses TRBV28 with TRBJ1-6; D not resolved. Sample: peripheral blood, taken from a patient treated with proton-based radiotherapy. This clonotype was sampled from a man aged 55 to 70 with pancreatic cancer. The CDR3 sequence: CASSLRVALGVYNSPLHF. The CDR3 region has the DNA TGTGCCAGCAGTTTAAGGGTGGCCCTCGGGGTTTATAATTCACCCCTCCACTTT.